The rows below give T cell receptor beta chains drawn from one sample of a study of blood T cell repertoires in COVID-19. Method: immunoSEQ multiplex PCR; TCRdb's copy keeps in-frame clones and lacks some. The sample has about 150,000 clones; 76% are singletons. Sample: peripheral blood. These TCRs come from an elderly woman with acute or convalescent COVID-19. The CDR3 runs from the conserved cysteine through the conserved F or W. Each record gives: V gene, CDR3 length, J gene, clone size, D gene, CDR3 protein, CDR3 DNA. D genes are given only for firm matches. Clone size is stated in some rows and not others, as once, few, many or a class when expanded.

TRBV7-8	18	TRBJ1-6	-	-	CASSLGSRESSYNSPLHF	TGTGCCAGCAGCTTAGGATCCCGGGAGAGCTCCTATAATTCACCCCTCCACTTT
TRBV6-4	15	TRBJ2-2	-	-	CASSKGNANTGELFF	TGTGCCAGCAGTAAGGGGAACGCGAACACCGGGGAGCTGTTTTTT
TRBV2	15	TRBJ2-1	-	TRBD2	CASSERGTSYNEQFF	TGTGCCAGCAGTGAGCGGGGGACCTCCTACAATGAGCAGTTCTTC
TRBV6-2/TRBV6-3	15	TRBJ2-4	-	-	CASSYDGLAKNIQYF	TGTGCCAGCAGTTACGATGGACTAGCCAAAAACATTCAGTACTTC
TRBV10-2	14	TRBJ2-1	-	-	CASQGGLTYNEQFF	TGCGCCAGTCAGGGGGGTTTGACCTACAATGAGCAGTTCTTC
TRBV18	16	TRBJ1-3	once	-	CASSPSQISRGNTIYF	TGTGCCAGCTCACCATCCCAGATAAGCAGGGGAAACACCATATATTTT
TRBV5-5	14	TRBJ1-5	once	TRBD1	CASSWDRAAGPQHF	TGTGCCAGCAGCTGGGACAGGGCAGCGGGGCCCCAGCATTTT
TRBV9	18	TRBJ2-3	-	TRBD2	CASSSLPRTSGSTDTQYF	TGTGCCAGCAGCTCGCTACCCCGGACTAGCGGAAGCACAGATACGCAGTATTTT
TRBV7-3	14	TRBJ2-3	-	TRBD2	CASSFLAGKDTQYF	TGTGCCAGCAGCTTCCTAGCGGGAAAAGATACGCAGTATTTT
TRBV15	16	TRBJ1-1	-	-	CATSRELAQLNTEAFF	TGTGCCACCAGCAGAGAATTGGCACAGCTGAACACTGAAGCTTTCTTT
TRBV6-5	15	TRBJ2-2	-	-	CASRDRGSYTGELFF	TGTGCCAGCAGAGACCGGGGGTCTTACACCGGGGAGCTGTTTTTT
TRBV9	15	TRBJ2-7	-	-	CASSVAGDPRYEQYF	TGTGCCAGCAGCGTAGCAGGGGACCCACGCTACGAGCAGTACTTC
TRBV24-1	14	TRBJ2-1	-	-	CATSDTGLLNEQFF	TGTGCCACCAGTGATACGGGACTCTTAAATGAGCAGTTCTTC
TRBV12-3/TRBV12-4	12	TRBJ2-1	-	TRBD1	CASSQQGYEQFF	TGTGCCAGCAGCCAACAGGGGTATGAGCAGTTCTTC
TRBV7-2	16	TRBJ1-1	-	-	CASSFGSLRGFTEAFF	TGTGCCAGCAGCTTCGGGAGTTTGAGGGGTTTTACTGAAGCTTTCTTT
TRBV6-5	16	TRBJ2-2	-	-	CASSYSSVANTGELFF	TGTGCCAGCAGTTACTCCTCCGTAGCGAACACCGGGGAGCTGTTTTTT
TRBV7-9	15	TRBJ1-4	-	TRBD1	CASSSGGQGVVKLFF	TGTGCCAGCAGCTCGGGGGGACAGGGGGTTGTGAAACTGTTTTTT
TRBV7-7	13	TRBJ2-5	-	TRBD2	CASSPGGGETQYF	TGTGCTAGCAGCCCCGGGGGGGGCGAGACCCAGTACTTC
TRBV19	14	TRBJ1-2	-	-	CASSHGLDPYGYTF	TGTGCCAGTAGTCACGGGTTGGATCCCTATGGCTACACCTTC
TRBV5-4	15	TRBJ1-2	few	TRBD1	CASSDRDSPIGGYTF	TGTGCCAGCAGCGATAGGGACAGTCCGATTGGTGGCTACACCTTC
TRBV30	15	TRBJ1-4	once	-	CAWSRKQVRWEKLFF	TGTGCCTGGAGTCGGAAACAGGTCCGGTGGGAAAAACTGTTTTTT
TRBV5-6	13	TRBJ1-5	-	-	CASSILGNQPQHF	TGTGCCAGCAGTATTCTAGGCAATCAGCCCCAGCATTTT
TRBV6-1	14	TRBJ2-5	-	-	CASSEWAGKETQYF	TGTGCCAGCAGTGAATGGGCAGGGAAAGAGACCCAGTACTTC
TRBV13	18	TRBJ1-5	-	-	CASSFYPRDTFSNQPQHF	TGTGCCAGCAGCTTTTACCCCCGGGACACCTTTAGCAATCAGCCCCAGCATTTT
TRBV11-2	15	TRBJ2-5	-	-	CASRTLADSQETQYF	TGTGCCAGCAGAACACTAGCAGATTCTCAAGAGACCCAGTACTTC
TRBV24-1	16	TRBJ1-3	-	-	CATSDRGYLVGNTIYF	TGTGCCACCAGTGACAGGGGTTACCTCGTTGGAAACACCATATATTTT
TRBV5-1	19	TRBJ2-5	-	TRBD1	CASSLRPGGLGVLKETQYF	TGCGCCAGCAGCTTACGGCCAGGGGGATTAGGCGTACTAAAAGAGACCCAGTACTTC
TRBV7-6	14	TRBJ2-7	once	-	CASSLALGRYEQYF	TGTGCCAGCAGCTTAGCTCTGGGGCGGTACGAGCAGTACTTC
TRBV12-3/TRBV12-4	13	TRBJ1-3	few	TRBD1	CATTLRGRNTIYF	TGTGCCACCACCTTGAGGGGGCGAAACACCATATATTTT
TRBV5-1	13	TRBJ2-3	-	-	CASTVQGTDTQYF	TGCGCCAGCACGGTACAGGGCACAGATACGCAGTATTTT
TRBV7-9	15	TRBJ2-5	-	-	CASSLEGVGGETQYF	TGTGCCAGCAGCTTAGAGGGGGTAGGCGGAGAGACCCAGTACTTC
TRBV5-4	14	TRBJ1-4	-	-	CASSLDGRGEKLFF	TGTGCCAGCAGCTTGGATGGGAGGGGTGAAAAACTGTTTTTT
TRBV27	12	TRBJ1-5	-	-	CASRTGNQPQHF	TGTGCCAGCAGAACAGGTAATCAGCCCCAGCATTTT
TRBV19	14	TRBJ1-1	-	-	CASTTGLGGTEAFF	TGTGCCAGTACCACGGGACTTGGAGGCACTGAAGCTTTCTTT
TRBV27	17	TRBJ2-3	-	TRBD2	CASRVGLAGVGADTQYF	TGTGCCAGCCGGGTGGGGCTAGCGGGAGTTGGCGCAGATACGCAGTATTTT
TRBV19	15	TRBJ2-3	-	TRBD1	CASSMPGQGPDTQYF	TGTGCCAGTAGTATGCCGGGACAGGGACCAGATACGCAGTATTTT
TRBV6-5	15	TRBJ1-2	-	-	CASSLMGRVTYGYTF	TGTGCCAGCAGCTTAATGGGCAGGGTGACCTATGGCTACACCTTC
TRBV6-5	14	TRBJ1-6	-	TRBD1	CASSTSGGFPPLHF	TGTGCCAGCAGCACCTCAGGGGGCTTTCCCCCCCTCCACTTT
TRBV30	13	TRBJ1-5	once	TRBD1	CAWSRQGDQPQHF	TGTGCCTGGAGTCGACAGGGAGATCAGCCCCAGCATTTT
TRBV7-2	11	TRBJ1-2	-	-	CASGSFGTPHF	TGTGCCAGCGGATCGTTCGGGACACCGCACTTC
TRBV3-1/TRBV3-2	13	TRBJ2-7	-	-	CASSAADTYEQYF	TGTGCCAGCAGCGCGGCGGATACCTACGAGCAGTACTTC
TRBV9	14	TRBJ1-1	-	TRBD1	CASSAGTGPERAFF	TGTGCCAGCAGCGCGGGGACAGGGCCGGAGAGAGCTTTCTTT
TRBV7-8	16	TRBJ2-3	-	-	CASSFVLAKVTDTQYF	TGTGCCAGCAGCTTCGTTCTAGCCAAGGTCACAGATACGCAGTATTTT
TRBV30	16	TRBJ2-3	-	TRBD1	CAWSRTDRVSTDTQYF	TGTGCCTGGAGTCGAACCGACAGGGTTAGCACAGATACGCAGTATTTT
TRBV6-5	14	TRBJ2-5	-	-	CASGLTGLQETQYF	TGTGCCAGCGGTCTCACGGGTCTACAAGAGACCCAGTACTTC
TRBV3-1/TRBV3-2	14	TRBJ1-1	-	-	CASSQDDRNTEAFF	TGTGCCAGCAGCCAAGACGACAGGAACACTGAAGCTTTCTTT
TRBV11-2	15	TRBJ1-1	-	TRBD1	CASSFRGWENTEAFF	TGTGCCAGCAGCTTCAGGGGGTGGGAGAACACTGAAGCTTTCTTT
TRBV4-1	19	TRBJ2-2	-	TRBD1	CASSPEGTDARHTTGELFF	TGCGCCAGCAGCCCAGAAGGGACAGACGCGAGACATACCACCGGGGAGCTGTTTTTT
TRBV6-5	15	TRBJ2-2	-	-	CASSPPGANTGELFF	TGTGCCAGCAGCCCCCCAGGCGCGAACACCGGGGAGCTGTTTTTT
TRBV7-3	18	TRBJ2-3	-	TRBD2	CASSLKLELAGGPDTQYF	TGTGCCAGCAGCTTAAAGTTGGAACTAGCGGGGGGACCAGATACGCAGTATTTT